This T cell receptor beta chain was captured in a study of CD8 T cells in ankylosing spondylitis. Findings and caveats of the study: Significant enrichment of disease-linked clones was reportedly seen in matched ankylosing spondylitis synovial fluid. Ankylosing spondylitis blood appeared to be characterized by a TCR beta motif of roughly eight highly homologous variants. Earlier studies detected some motif variants in reactive arthritis synovial fluid and blood. Clones that were linked to disease were CD8+ and were relatively rare in peripheral blood.

Points on this clonotype: What it recognizes is unknown.

Each TCR beta library was made by quantitative 5'-RACE that incorporated molecular barcodes. TCRdb passed the 5' RACE reads through MiXCR, listing each CDR3 protein once. The sample lists some 840,000 distinct CDR3 sequences, about 12% occurring once. Sequenced sample: blood, either unsorted or a sorted T cell fraction (not recorded which). The TCR sequence derives from a male donor with ankylosing spondylitis.

The CDR3, as DNA: TGCAGCGCCCCGTGGGGGCCCAGCTCCTACAATGAGCAGTTCTTC. This encodes CSAPWGPSSYNEQFF. This chain links TRBV29-1 with TRBJ2-1; possible D gene TRBD1, 6 bases. CDR1 and CDR2 from the germline V gene are SQVTM and ANQGSEA. Trimming removed 7 bases from V and 0 bases from J, with 16 bases in between. The CDR3 is 15 residues long.